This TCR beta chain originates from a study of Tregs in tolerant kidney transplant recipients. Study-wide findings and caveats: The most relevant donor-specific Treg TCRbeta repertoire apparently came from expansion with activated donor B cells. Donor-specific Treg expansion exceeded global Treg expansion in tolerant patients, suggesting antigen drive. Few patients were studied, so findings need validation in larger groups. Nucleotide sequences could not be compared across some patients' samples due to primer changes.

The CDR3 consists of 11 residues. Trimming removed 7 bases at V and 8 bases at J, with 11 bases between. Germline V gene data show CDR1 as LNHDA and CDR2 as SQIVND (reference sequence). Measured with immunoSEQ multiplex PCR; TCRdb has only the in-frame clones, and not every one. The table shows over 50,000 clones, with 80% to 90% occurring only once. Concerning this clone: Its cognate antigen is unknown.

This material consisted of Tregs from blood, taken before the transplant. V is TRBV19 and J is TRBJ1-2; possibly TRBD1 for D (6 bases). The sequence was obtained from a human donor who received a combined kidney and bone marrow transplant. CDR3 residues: CASIGTIGYTF. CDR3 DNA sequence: TGTGCCAGTATCGGGACAATCGGCTACACCTTC.